This T cell receptor (beta chain) was sequenced for a study of identical twins. General study findings and limits: The study reached conclusions through statistical analysis that was cross-sectional, not following the same donors.

This clonotype appeared a few times. Its antigen is not known. Addition of a universal primer site occurred through template switching, and cDNA carried unique molecular identifiers. TCRdb processed the 5' RACE reads anew with MiXCR; each CDR3 protein has one entry. The table includes approximately 220,000 distinct CDR3 sequences, around 8.1% detected once. Trimming left V 5 bases short and J 0 bases short, with 7 bases between. The CDR3 has 13 residues. Germline CDR1 is SGHTA and CDR2 is FQGNSA. The data were also submitted as part of a second study, on yellow fever vaccine responses in identical twins.

This receptor was identified in a woman aged 18-29 years in good health. The sample comprised memory (CD45RO+) T cells sorted from blood. The chain couples TRBV7-2 to TRBJ1-1; D is undetermined. For the CDR3, the DNA is TGTGCCAGCAGCCATACGGTGAACACTGAAGCTTTCTTT. As protein: CASSHTVNTEAFF.